This entry lists 8 T cell receptor beta chains sequenced from one sample in a study of T-cell memory formation after mild COVID-19. Each CDR3 protein gets one entry after TCRdb re-called the 5' RACE reads with MiXCR. In the table there are 380,000 or so distinct CDR3 sequences, approximately 15% of which are singletons. Sequenced sample: PBMCs or a T cell subset sorted from them (not recorded which). These receptors came from a man between 18 and 29 years old who had mild COVID-19 (a few samples of this study predate the infection). Cell type and time point are not known.

This clonotype came up many times. V and J are TRBV27 and TRBJ2-1, with 7 bases matching TRBD1. Germline V CDR1 and CDR2: MNHEY, SMNVEV (reference sequence). V dropped 5 bases and J dropped 4; count of bases not matched to a gene: 5. CDR3 length: 14 residues. The CDR3 is CASSPMGQYNEQFF. Here the CDR3 DNA reads TGTGCCAGCAGTCCCATGGGACAGTACAATGAGCAGTTCTTC.

This clonotype was counted ten times or more. The genes are TRBV7-8 and TRBJ2-1; 8 bases map to TRBD1. V dropped 6 bases and J dropped 7; count of bases not matched to a gene: 20. Germline loops: CDR1 SGHVS, CDR2 FQNEAQ. There are 18 residues in the CDR3. CDR3 loop: CASRQKPQGAPIENEQFF. CDR3 bases: TGTGCCAGCAGACAAAAGCCCCAGGGGGCACCAATAGAGAATGAGCAGTTCTTC.

This clonotype showed up many times. This chain uses TRBV4-1 with TRBJ2-5; no definite D call. With 0 bases removed from V and 2 bases from J, the gap between germline ends came to 13 bases. This CDR3 spans 16 amino acids. Germline CDR1 reads MGHRA; CDR2 reads YSYEKL. CDR3 DNA sequence: TGCGCCAGCAGCCAAGACGTCGGACCGTCGCAAGAGACCCAGTACTTC. It yields the protein CASSQDVGPSQETQYF.

The sample holds a few counts of this clonotype. The V gene is TRBV5-5, the J gene TRBJ2-7; tentatively, D is TRBD2 (6 bases). There are 13 residues in the CDR3. Trimming stripped 3 bases from V and 3 bases from J, with 10 bases between. CDR1 and CDR2 (germline): SGHKS, YYEKEE (reference sequence). CDR3 sequence (DNA): TGTGCCAGCAGCTGGAGGGTAGGCTACGAGCAGTACGTC. It codes for CASSWRVGYEQYV.

The CDR3: CASKGPTHEQFF. DNA for the CDR3: TGTGCCAGCAAGGGTCCCACCCATGAGCAGTTCTTC. The chain uses TRBV6-6 and TRBJ2-1; no clear D gene. The length of the CDR3 is 12 residues. CDR1 MNHNY and CDR2 SVGAGI come from the germline V gene (reference sequence). V was clipped by 7 bases and J by 8 bases, with 12 bases between them.

The gene calls are TRBV7-2 and TRBJ2-1, with D perhaps matching TRBD2 (5 bases). V lost 2 bases to trimming and J lost 8 bases, with 13 bases between them. The CDR3 runs to 14 residues. Germline CDR1 is SGHTA and CDR2 is FQGNSA. The CDR3 region has the DNA TGTGCCAGCAGCTTATCCCGGGGTATCTATGAGCAGTTCTTC. The encoded protein is CASSLSRGIYEQFF. The full variable domain, completed using reference TRBV7-2 and TRBJ2-1, is GAGVSQSPSNKVTEKGKDVELRCDPISGHTALYWYRQSLGQGLEFLIYFQGNSAPDKSGLPSDRFSAERTGGSVSTLTIQRTQQEDSAVYLCASSLSRGIYEQFFGPGTRLTVL.

This clonotype was found many times. The gene calls are TRBV20-1 and TRBJ1-5, with D possibly TRBD1 on 5 matching bases. Trimming cost V 3 bases and J 6 bases, with 15 bases left between them. The CDR3 has 14 amino acids. Germline CDR1 and CDR2: DFQATT and SNEGSKA (reference sequence). The CDR3 sequence: CSASQGRGRQPQHF. Here the CDR3 DNA reads TGCAGTGCTAGTCAGGGCAGAGGGCGTCAGCCCCAGCATTTT.

A few counts support this clonotype. This chain links TRBV29-1 with TRBJ2-7; D may correspond to TRBD1 or TRBD2 (5 bases each). Trimming cost V 6 bases and J 5 bases, with 8 bases left between them. Germline values: CDR1 SQVTM, CDR2 ANQGSEA. The CDR3 sequence is 10 residues long. The CDR3 here is CSVGTDEQYF. The DNA of the CDR3 is TGCAGCGTGGGGACGGACGAGCAGTACTTC.